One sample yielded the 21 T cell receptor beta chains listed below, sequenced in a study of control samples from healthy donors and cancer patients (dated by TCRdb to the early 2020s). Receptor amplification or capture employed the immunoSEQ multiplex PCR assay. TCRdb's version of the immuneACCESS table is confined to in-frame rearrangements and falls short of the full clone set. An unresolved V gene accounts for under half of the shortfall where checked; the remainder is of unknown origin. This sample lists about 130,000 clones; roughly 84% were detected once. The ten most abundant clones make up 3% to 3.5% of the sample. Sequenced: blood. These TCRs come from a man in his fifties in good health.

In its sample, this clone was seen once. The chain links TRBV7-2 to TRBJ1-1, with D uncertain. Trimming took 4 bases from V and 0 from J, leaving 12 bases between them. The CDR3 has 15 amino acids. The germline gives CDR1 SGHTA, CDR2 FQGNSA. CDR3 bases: TGTGCCAGCAGCTCACATGCCACCTTGAACACTGAAGCTTTCTTT. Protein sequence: CASSSHATLNTEAFF.

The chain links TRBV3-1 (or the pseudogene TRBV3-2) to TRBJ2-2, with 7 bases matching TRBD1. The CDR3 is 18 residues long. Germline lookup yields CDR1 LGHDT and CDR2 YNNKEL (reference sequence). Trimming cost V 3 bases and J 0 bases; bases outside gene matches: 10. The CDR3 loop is CASSHGMGQTANTGELFF. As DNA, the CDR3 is TGTGCCAGCAGCCACGGTATGGGACAGACCGCGAACACCGGGGAGCTGTTTTTT.

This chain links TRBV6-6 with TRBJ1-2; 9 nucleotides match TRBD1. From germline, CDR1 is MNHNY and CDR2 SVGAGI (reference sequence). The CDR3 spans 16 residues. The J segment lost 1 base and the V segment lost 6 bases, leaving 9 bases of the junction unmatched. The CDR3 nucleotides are TGTGCCAGCAGCTATGACGACAGGGGGTTTAACTATGGCTACACCTTC. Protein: CASSYDDRGFNYGYTF.

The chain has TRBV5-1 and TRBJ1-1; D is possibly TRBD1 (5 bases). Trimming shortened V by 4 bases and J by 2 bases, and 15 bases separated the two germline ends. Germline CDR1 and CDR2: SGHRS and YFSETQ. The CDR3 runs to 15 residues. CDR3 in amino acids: CASSGSTAINTEAFF. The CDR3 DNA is TGCGCCAGCAGCGGCTCGACAGCAATAAACACTGAAGCTTTCTTT.

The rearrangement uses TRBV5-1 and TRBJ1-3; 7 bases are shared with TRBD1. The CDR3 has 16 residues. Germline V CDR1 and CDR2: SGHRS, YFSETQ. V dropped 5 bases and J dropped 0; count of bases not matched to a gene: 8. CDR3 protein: CASSPTGQSSGNTIYF. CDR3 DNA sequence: TGCGCCAGCAGTCCTACGGGACAGAGCTCTGGAAACACCATATATTTT.

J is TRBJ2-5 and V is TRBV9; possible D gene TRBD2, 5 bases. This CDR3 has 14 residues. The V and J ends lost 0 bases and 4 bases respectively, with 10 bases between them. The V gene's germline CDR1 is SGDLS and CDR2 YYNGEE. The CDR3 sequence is CASSVGNSGETQYF. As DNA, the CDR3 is TGTGCCAGCAGCGTAGGTAACAGCGGAGAGACCCAGTACTTC.

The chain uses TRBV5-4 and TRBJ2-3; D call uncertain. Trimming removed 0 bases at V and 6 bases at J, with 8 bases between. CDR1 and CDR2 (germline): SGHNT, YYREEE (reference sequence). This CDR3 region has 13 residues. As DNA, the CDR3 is TGTGCCAGCAGCTTGGGTAGTACGGATACGCAGTATTTT. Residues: CASSLGSTDTQYF.

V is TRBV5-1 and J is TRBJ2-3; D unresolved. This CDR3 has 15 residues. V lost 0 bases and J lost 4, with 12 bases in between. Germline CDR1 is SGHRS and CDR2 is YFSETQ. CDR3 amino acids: CASSLARLDPDTQYF. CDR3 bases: TGCGCCAGCAGCTTGGCCCGATTGGACCCAGATACGCAGTATTTT.

DNA for the CDR3: TGTGCCAGCAGCGCGCCTACAGGGCCCAAAAACATTCAGTACTTC. Residues: CASSAPTGPKNIQYF. This chain connects TRBV7-9 to TRBJ2-4; tentative D call: TRBD1 (6 bases). Trimming cost V 5 bases and J 2 bases, with 13 bases left between them. The CDR3 totals 15 residues. Per germline, CDR1 SEHNR and CDR2 FQNEAQ (reference sequence).

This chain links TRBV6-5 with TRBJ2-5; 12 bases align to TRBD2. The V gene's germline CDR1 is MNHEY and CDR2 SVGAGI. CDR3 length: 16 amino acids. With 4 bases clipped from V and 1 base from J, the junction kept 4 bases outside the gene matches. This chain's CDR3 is CASSWVTSGGQETQYF. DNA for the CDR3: TGTGCCAGCAGTTGGGTGACTAGCGGGGGCCAAGAGACCCAGTACTTC.

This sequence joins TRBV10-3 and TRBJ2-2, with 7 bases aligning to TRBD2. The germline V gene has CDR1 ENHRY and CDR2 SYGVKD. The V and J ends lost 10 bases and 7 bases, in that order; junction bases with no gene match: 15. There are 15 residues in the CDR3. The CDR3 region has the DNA TGTGCCACCAAGGGGTTGGCGGGGGAGTTCGGGGAGCTGTTTTTT. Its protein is CATKGLAGEFGELFF.

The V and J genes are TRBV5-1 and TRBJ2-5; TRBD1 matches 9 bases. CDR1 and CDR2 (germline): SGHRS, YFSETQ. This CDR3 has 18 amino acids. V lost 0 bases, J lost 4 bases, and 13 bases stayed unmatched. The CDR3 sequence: CASSLGYRGRGRGETQYF. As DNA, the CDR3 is TGCGCCAGCAGCTTGGGGTACAGGGGGCGAGGCCGAGGAGAGACCCAGTACTTC.

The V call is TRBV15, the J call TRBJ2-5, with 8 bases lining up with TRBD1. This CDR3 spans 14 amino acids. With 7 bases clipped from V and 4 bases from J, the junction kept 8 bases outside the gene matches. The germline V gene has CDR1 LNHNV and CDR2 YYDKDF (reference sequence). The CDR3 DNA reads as TGTGCCACCAATTCACCACAGGGGGGAGAGACCCAGTACTTC. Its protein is CATNSPQGGETQYF.

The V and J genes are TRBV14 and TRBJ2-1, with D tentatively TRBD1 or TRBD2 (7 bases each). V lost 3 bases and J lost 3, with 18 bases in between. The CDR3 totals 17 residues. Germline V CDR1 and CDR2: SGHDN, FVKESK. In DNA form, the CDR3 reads TGTGCCAGCAGCCAGGGACGGGGGGACAGAATCTACAATGAGCAGTTCTTC. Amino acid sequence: CASSQGRGDRIYNEQFF. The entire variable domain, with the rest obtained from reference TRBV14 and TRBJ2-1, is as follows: EAGVTQFPSHSVIEKGQTVTLRCDPISGHDNLYWYRRVMGKEIKFLLHFVKESKQDESGMPNNRFLAERTGGTYSTLKVQPAELEDSGVYFCASSQGRGDRIYNEQFFGPGTRLTVL.

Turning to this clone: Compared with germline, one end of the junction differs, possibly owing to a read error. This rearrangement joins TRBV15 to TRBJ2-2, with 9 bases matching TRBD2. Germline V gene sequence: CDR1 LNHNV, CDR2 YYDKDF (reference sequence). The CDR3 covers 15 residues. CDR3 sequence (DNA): TGTGCCACCAGCATGGCGGGGGGGAACGCCGGGGAGCTGTTTTTT. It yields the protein CATSMAGGNAGELFF.

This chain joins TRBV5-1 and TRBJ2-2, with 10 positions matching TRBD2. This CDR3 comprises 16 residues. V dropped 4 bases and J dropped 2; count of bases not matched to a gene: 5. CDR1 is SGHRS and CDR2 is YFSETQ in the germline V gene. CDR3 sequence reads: CASSGLAGGNTGELFF. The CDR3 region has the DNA TGCGCCAGCAGCGGATTAGCGGGGGGAAACACCGGGGAGCTGTTTTTT.

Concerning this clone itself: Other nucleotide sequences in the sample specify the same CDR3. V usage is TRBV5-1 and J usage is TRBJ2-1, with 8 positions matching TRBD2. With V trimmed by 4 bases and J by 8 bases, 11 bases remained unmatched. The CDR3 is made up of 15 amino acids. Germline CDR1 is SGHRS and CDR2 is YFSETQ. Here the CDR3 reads CASSPRATSGHEQFF. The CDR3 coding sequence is TGCGCCAGCAGCCCCAGGGCAACTAGCGGTCATGAGCAGTTCTTC.

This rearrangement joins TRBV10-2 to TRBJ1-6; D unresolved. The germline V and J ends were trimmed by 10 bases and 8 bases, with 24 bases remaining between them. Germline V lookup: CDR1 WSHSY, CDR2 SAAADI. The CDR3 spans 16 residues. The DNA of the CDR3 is TGCGCCACCTACCCAAGGGTGTGGAGCTCGGATTCACCCCTCCACTTT. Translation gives CATYPRVWSSDSPLHF.

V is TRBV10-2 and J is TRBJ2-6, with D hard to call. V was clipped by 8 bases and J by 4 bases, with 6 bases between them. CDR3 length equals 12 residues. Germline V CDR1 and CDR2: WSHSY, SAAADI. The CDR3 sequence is CASGSGANVLTF. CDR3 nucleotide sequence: TGCGCCAGCGGTTCCGGGGCCAACGTCCTGACTTTC.

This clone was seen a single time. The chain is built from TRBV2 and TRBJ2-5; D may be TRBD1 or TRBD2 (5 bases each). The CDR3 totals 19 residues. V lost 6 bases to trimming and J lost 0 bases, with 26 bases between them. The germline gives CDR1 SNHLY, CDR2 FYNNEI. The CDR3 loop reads CASSPPGPRFRTHQETQYF. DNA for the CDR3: TGTGCCAGCAGCCCCCCGGGACCCCGGTTTAGGACCCACCAAGAGACCCAGTACTTC.

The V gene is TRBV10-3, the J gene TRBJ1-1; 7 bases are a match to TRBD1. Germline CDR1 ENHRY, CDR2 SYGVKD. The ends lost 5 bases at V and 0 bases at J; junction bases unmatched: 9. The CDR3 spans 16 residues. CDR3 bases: TGTGCCATCAGTAACGCGGGGACAGCCTTGAACACTGAAGCTTTCTTT. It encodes CAISNAGTALNTEAFF.